This T cell receptor beta chain was sequenced in a study of PD-L1 blockade in urothelial cancer. Study context: Intravenous atezolizumab, 1,200 mg every 3 weeks, was begun by patients around 2014. The study recovered a median of roughly 140,000 T cells per blood sample.

Here immunoSEQ multiplex PCR was the method, and the copy in TCRdb shows in-frame clones only, minus some. The table records 35,000 to 50,000 clones, approximately 90% of them present only once. The germline V gene has CDR1 SGHDT and CDR2 YYEEEE. The V gene end was trimmed by 2 bases and the J gene end by 12 bases; junction bases not matched to a gene: 3. The CDR3 extends over 11 amino acids. This specimen consisted of PBMCs, obtained around atezolizumab (anti-PD-L1) treatment. This sequence originates from a woman aged 60-70 years with urothelial cancer. V is TRBV5-6 and J is TRBJ1-2; 8 bases align to TRBD1. CDR3 protein: CASSFSGQDTF. The CDR3 DNA follows: TGTGCCAGCAGCTTTTCGGGACAGGACACCTTC.